This T cell receptor beta chain was profiled in a study of blood T cells in healthy people across ages. Study outcomes and limitations: The lack of PBMC sorting stopped any conclusive naive versus antigen-experienced comparison. Per million T cells, TCR beta diversity dropped about linearly as age rose.

Each sample used at least 6 million PBMCs. A sample-barcoded 5' primer and a J-beta primer mix were used in a second PCR of roughly 6 to 11 cycles. Via MiXCR, TCRdb re-called the 5' RACE reads, giving one row per CDR3 protein. The sample comprises some 920,000 distinct CDR3 sequences, 51% of which are singletons, and about a fifth rests with the top ten. This clonotype has a handful of counts. Its target is not known. The CDR3 loop spans 14 amino acids. V lost 8 bases to trimming and J lost 6 bases, with 17 bases between them. From germline, CDR1 is MNHEY and CDR2 SMNVEV (reference sequence). V is TRBV27 and J is TRBJ2-4; TRBD2 might be the D (6 bases). The clonotype originates from a woman aged 55-70 years in good health. The sequencing input was blood. Here the CDR3 DNA reads TGTGCCAGCGGGCGGGCGGGAAGCACAAACATTCAGTACTTC. It encodes CASGRAGSTNIQYF.